This T cell receptor beta chain derives from a study of OX40 agonist ivuxolimab in advanced cancers. In the study overall: In this trial design, patients received ivuxolimab intravenously at 0.01 to 10 mg/kg every 2 weeks. A mean age of around 66 years, range about 20 to 85, was recorded, and 70% to 85% were male.

The CDR3 runs to 12 residues. V lost 4 bases and J 6 bases, leaving 10 bases between the germline ends. Germline CDR1 is MDHEN and CDR2 is SYDVKM. Clones were read by immunoSEQ multiplex PCR, and TCRdb kept only the in-frame ones, dropping some. Of some 86,000 clones detected, around 85% appear once; the ten largest clones hold less than 4.5%. In this sample, this clone turned up once. This specimen was CD4+ or CD8+ T cells sorted from blood, taken in a trial of the OX40 agonist ivuxolimab. The chain employs TRBV28 and TRBJ2-7; the D is unclear. The receptor was derived from an adult with an advanced solid tumor such as melanoma, head and neck, liver or kidney cancer. The CDR3 spells CASSSVDGEQYF. CDR3 nucleotide sequence: TGTGCCAGCAGTTCTGTAGATGGCGAGCAGTACTTC.